This T cell receptor (beta chain) emerged from a study of beta chain features in type 1 diabetes. In the study overall: The number of sorted cells examined across all samples was around 110 million.

The germline V gene has CDR1 GTSNPN and CDR2 SVGIG (reference sequence). V lost 0 bases and J 1 base, leaving 8 bases between the germline ends. CDR3 size: 14 residues. Expressed TCRB transcripts got sequenced, as all isolated RNA was reverse transcribed. Assay used: immunoSEQ multiplex PCR; TCRdb lists only in-frame clones, some missing. The table includes 550,000 to 850,000 clones, about an eighth detected once. In regard to this clone: As yet, its antigen is unknown.

The study, taken as a whole, reports: Moderate yet significant TCRB CDR3 shortening was seen in Type 1 diabetes patients in all four CD4+ subsets.

This TCR came from a man between 18 and 29 years old with type 1 diabetes. The chain links TRBV30 to TRBJ2-3; D is unresolved. Sample: naive CD4+ T cells from blood. The CDR3 DNA is TGTGCCTGGAGTGTACTCGCGGGCACAGATACGCAGTATTTT. Protein: CAWSVLAGTDTQYF.